The 8 T cell receptor beta chains below come from one sample, sequenced in a study of blood T cell repertoires in COVID-19. The method was immunoSEQ multiplex PCR; TCRdb's version includes in-frame clones alone and lacks a portion of them. The data hold fewer than 250,000 clones, with 83% observed a single time. Sequencing input: PBMCs or T cells enriched from blood (not recorded which). The receptors shown here come from a woman between 40 and 50 years old who had been exposed to COVID-19.

The chain is built from TRBV5-5 and TRBJ2-2; D perhaps matches TRBD2 (8 bases). With 6 bases removed from V and 6 bases from J, the gap between germline ends came to 30 bases. CDR3 length: 19 residues. CDR1 and CDR2 (germline): SGHKS, YYEKEE (reference sequence). The CDR3 DNA reads TGTGCCAGCACCCCCAGGGGGGTAGCGGGGACGCTTGGGGCCGGGGAGCTGTTTTTT. Amino acids: CASTPRGVAGTLGAGELFF.

The CDR3 region is CASSSTGEDEKLFF. The DNA for the CDR3 is TGTGCCAGCAGCTCGACAGGGGAGGATGAAAAACTGTTTTTT. The chain employs TRBV7-9 and TRBJ1-4, with 8 nucleotides matching TRBD1. The ends lost 4 bases at V and 6 bases at J; junction bases unmatched: 4. Germline V gene data show CDR1 as SEHNR and CDR2 as FQNEAQ (reference sequence). This CDR3 region has 14 residues.

The V and J genes are TRBV6-1 and TRBJ1-5, with D possibly matching TRBD1 (5 bases). Germline V CDR1 and CDR2: MNHNS, SASEGT. The CDR3 spans 14 residues. V gave up 3 bases and J gave up 6 bases, with 12 bases separating them. The CDR3: CASSETTGGQPQHF. The CDR3 nucleotides read TGTGCCAGCAGTGAGACAACGGGGGGTCAGCCCCAGCATTTT.

The chain is built from TRBV19 and TRBJ2-4; D possibly corresponds to TRBD1 (6 bases). V lost 6 bases and J 1 base, leaving 7 bases between the germline ends. This CDR3 region has 13 residues. The germline V gene has CDR1 LNHDA and CDR2 SQIVND (reference sequence). The CDR3 reads CASSTGAKNIQYF. CDR3 DNA: TGTGCCAGTAGCACAGGGGCCAAAAACATTCAGTACTTC.

V gene TRBV5-5 combines with J gene TRBJ2-3; no firm D call. Germline V gene data show CDR1 as SGHKS and CDR2 as YYEKEE (reference sequence). CDR3 length equals 17 residues. V lost 4 bases, J lost 5 bases, and 23 bases lay in between. The CDR3 loop reads CASSLRLELLLEDTQYF. In nucleotides, the CDR3 is TGTGCCAGCAGCCTGCGACTGGAGCTGTTGTTGGAAGATACGCAGTATTTT.

This clone has more than one count but fewer than ten. The rearrangement joins TRBV30 to TRBJ2-7, with TRBD2 as a possible D gene (5 bases). The V end lost 5 bases, the J end lost 6 bases, and 11 bases lay between the germline ends. CDR1 and CDR2 from the germline V gene are GTSNPN and SVGIG (reference sequence). This CDR3 is 11 amino acids long. The CDR3 reads CAWAGAGEQYF. The CDR3 DNA reads TGTGCCTGGGCCGGTGCGGGCGAGCAGTACTTC. Combining the CDR3 with reference TRBV30 and TRBJ2-7 gives the whole variable domain SQTIHQWPATLVQPVGSPLSLECTVEGTSNPNLYWYRQAAGRGLQLLFYSVGIGQISSEVPQNLSASRPQDRQFILSSKKLLLSDSGFYLCAWAGAGEQYFGPGTRLTVT.

Only a few counts were recorded for this clone. The chain's CDR3 is CASSLVGGTDTQYF. The CDR3 DNA reads TGTGCCAGCAGCTTAGTCGGGGGCACAGATACGCAGTATTTT. The chain is built from TRBV7-2 and TRBJ2-3, with D possibly TRBD2 on 5 matching bases. The CDR3 covers 14 residues. Trimming took 1 base from V and 1 from J, leaving 6 bases between them. Germline loops: CDR1 SGHTA, CDR2 FQGNSA.

The chain couples TRBV15 to TRBJ2-1, with TRBD2 as a possible D gene (6 bases). The ends were cut back, 0 bases at V and 11 bases at J, with 17 bases in the middle. The CDR3 consists of 15 residues. Looked up from germline, CDR1 is LNHNV and CDR2 is YYDKDF (reference sequence). CDR3 amino acids: CATSREVAGGMKQFF. DNA for the CDR3: TGTGCCACCAGCAGAGAGGTAGCCGGGGGTATGAAGCAGTTCTTC. Drawing the rest from reference TRBV15 and TRBJ2-1, the complete variable domain is DAMVIQNPRYQVTQFGKPVTLSCSQTLNHNVMYWYQQKSSQAPKLLFHYYDKDFNNEADTPDNFQSRRPNTSFCFLDIRSPGLGDTAMYLCATSREVAGGMKQFFGPGTRLTVL.